A single sample is the source of the 25 T cell receptor beta chains below, sequenced in a study of blood T cell repertoires in COVID-19. The data were produced by immunoSEQ multiplex PCR, yet TCRdb's version contains in-frame clones alone and is incomplete. Of under 300,000 clones listed, roughly 91% are singletons. The source material was PBMCs or T cells enriched from blood (not recorded which). These receptor sequences come from a woman aged 55-69 years in a cohort exposed to, infected with or recovered from COVID-19 (not recorded which).

This chain connects TRBV27 to TRBJ2-7, with D uncertain. From germline, CDR1 is MNHEY and CDR2 SMNVEV (reference sequence). V was shortened by 3 bases and J by 0 bases, with 6 bases between the two germline ends. The CDR3 sequence is 13 residues long. The CDR3 DNA is TGTGCCAGCAGTTTTTTAGACTCCTACGAGCAGTACTTC. Translating gives CASSFLDSYEQYF.

The chain combines TRBV6-5 with TRBJ1-4; possibly TRBD1 for D (6 bases). Germline lookup yields CDR1 MNHEY and CDR2 SVGAGI. CDR3 length: 14 amino acids. V lost 6 bases and J lost 7, with 15 bases in between. The CDR3 region is CASRVGQTGEKLFF. CDR3 nucleotides: TGTGCCAGCAGGGTGGGACAAACGGGTGAAAAACTGTTTTTT.

The V and J genes are TRBV28 and TRBJ2-5; D is perhaps TRBD2 (5 bases). Between the trimmed V and J ends, which lost 7 bases and 6 bases, there was a span of 18 bases. The CDR3 length is 14 residues. CDR1 and CDR2 from the germline V gene are MDHEN and SYDVKM. CDR3 DNA sequence: TGTGCCAGCACGGTAGGAGGCCTCGAGCAGACCCAGTACTTC. Its translation: CASTVGGLEQTQYF.

The rearrangement links TRBV19 to TRBJ2-2, with 8 bases that match TRBD1. Germline trimming cut 6 bases from V and 4 bases from J; bases unmatched to any gene: 7. Germline CDR1 is LNHDA and CDR2 is SQIVND (reference sequence). This CDR3 is built from 15 residues. The CDR3 nucleotides read TGTGCCAGTAGCCCCAGGGGGCGAGGCACCGGGGAGCTGTTTTTT. Amino acid sequence: CASSPRGRGTGELFF.

The rearrangement uses TRBV30 and TRBJ2-1, with 15 nucleotides matching TRBD2. This CDR3 is built from 18 residues. The V gene end was trimmed by 2 bases and the J gene end by 5 bases; junction bases not matched to a gene: 10. Germline CDR1 GTSNPN, CDR2 SVGIG (reference sequence). As DNA, the CDR3 is TGTGCCTGGAGTCCTGGACTAGCGGGAGGGCCCGGGAACAATGAGCAGTTCTTC. The encoded protein is CAWSPGLAGGPGNNEQFF.

This sequence joins TRBV6-1 and TRBJ1-3; no clear D gene. Germline lookup yields CDR1 MNHNS and CDR2 SASEGT. The CDR3 spans 15 residues. Trimming cost V 0 bases and J 4 bases, with 10 bases left between them. The CDR3 region is CASSEASGIGNTIYF. In DNA, the CDR3 is TGTGCCAGCAGTGAAGCGTCCGGGATAGGAAACACCATATATTTT.

The V call is TRBV19, the J call TRBJ1-5; no clear D gene. The germline CDR1 and CDR2 sequences are LNHDA and SQIVND (reference sequence). The CDR3 is made up of 17 amino acids. V lost 4 bases and J lost 2, with 18 bases in between. This CDR3 is CASSTRSRREGNQPQHF. The CDR3 coding sequence is TGTGCCAGTAGTACCCGATCCCGGAGGGAAGGCAATCAGCCCCAGCATTTT.

In its sample, this clone was seen once. The rearrangement joins TRBV6-2 or TRBV6-3 to TRBJ2-5, with D perhaps matching TRBD1 (6 bases). V was trimmed by 4 bases and J by 4 bases, leaving 13 bases between them. The CDR3 sequence is 14 residues long. The germline V gene has CDR1 MNHEY and CDR2 SVGEGT. CDR3 amino acids: CASSSGTLGETQYF. Here the CDR3 DNA reads TGTGCCAGCAGTTCCGGGACACTAGGAGAGACCCAGTACTTC.

The CDR3 region is CASSMSGLGSYEQYF. In DNA form, the CDR3 reads TGTGCCAGTAGTATGTCGGGACTAGGGTCCTACGAGCAGTACTTC. The chain couples TRBV19 to TRBJ2-7; 8 bases line up with TRBD2. This CDR3 has 15 amino acids. The J segment lost 1 base and the V segment lost 3 bases, leaving 5 bases of the junction unmatched. Germline V lookup: CDR1 LNHDA, CDR2 SQIVND (reference sequence).

This sequence joins TRBV28 and TRBJ2-7; 7 bases are a match to TRBD1. Trimming removed 3 bases from V and 8 bases from J; junction bases left unmatched: 16. The CDR3 is 16 residues long. Germline lookup yields CDR1 MDHEN and CDR2 SYDVKM. The CDR3 loop reads CASSFSPRTGESQQYF. The CDR3 DNA reads as TGTGCCAGCAGTTTCAGCCCTAGGACAGGAGAAAGTCAGCAGTACTTC.

The chain couples TRBV10-1 to TRBJ1-1; 7 bases agree with TRBD1. With 2 bases clipped from V and 1 base from J, the junction kept 1 base outside the gene matches. Germline CDR1 WNHNN, CDR2 SYGVQD (reference sequence). This CDR3 region has 14 residues. CDR3 residues: CASSEGTENTEAFF. The DNA of the CDR3 is TGCGCCAGCAGTGAGGGGACAGAGAACACTGAAGCTTTCTTT.

The chain combines TRBV9 with TRBJ2-1, with D possibly being TRBD1 (6 bases). Per germline, CDR1 SGDLS and CDR2 YYNGEE. V was shortened by 3 bases and J by 2 bases, with 15 bases between the two germline ends. This CDR3 is built from 16 residues. The CDR3 here is CASSEGVGLTYNEQFF. CDR3 bases: TGTGCCAGCAGCGAGGGGGTGGGGCTGACCTACAATGAGCAGTTCTTC.

This clone was seen at least ten times. The chain couples TRBV3-1 (or the pseudogene TRBV3-2) to TRBJ2-1; TRBD2 aligns across 8 bases. The CDR3 has 16 residues. V was pared by 1 base and J by 4 bases, with 6 bases of the junction left unmatched. CDR1 and CDR2 from the germline V gene are LGHDT and YNNKEL (reference sequence). Here the CDR3 DNA reads TGTGCCAGCAGCCAAGGAACCCCGGGAGGGTACAATGAGCAGTTCTTC. Translated, it gives CASSQGTPGGYNEQFF.

The chain recombines TRBV7-8 with TRBJ1-2; weak D call: TRBD1 (6 bases). Germline assignment: CDR1 SGHVS and CDR2 FQNEAQ. The CDR3 has 16 amino acids. Deletions cut 1 base from V and 4 bases from J, with 16 bases between. The CDR3 spells CASSLETQGSGYGYTF. The CDR3 bases are TGTGCCAGCAGCTTAGAAACACAGGGCAGCGGCTATGGCTACACCTTC.

V usage is TRBV27 and J usage is TRBJ2-5; D is unresolved. Between the trimmed V and J ends, which lost 3 bases and 3 bases, there was a span of 8 bases. The CDR3 runs 13 residues. The germline CDR1 and CDR2 sequences are MNHEY and SMNVEV (reference sequence). CDR3 sequence: CASSFFSEETQYF. The CDR3 region has the DNA TGTGCCAGCAGTTTCTTCAGCGAAGAGACCCAGTACTTC.

The chain combines TRBV2 with TRBJ1-6; TRBD1 matches 8 bases. The ends lost 4 bases at V and 9 bases at J; junction bases unmatched: 8. Germline V gene data show CDR1 as SNHLY and CDR2 as FYNNEI. This CDR3 comprises 15 residues. CDR3 loop: CASSGGQGKISPLHF. CDR3 nucleotides: TGTGCCAGCAGTGGAGGACAGGGTAAAATTTCACCCCTCCACTTT.

The chain is built from TRBV28 and TRBJ2-1; 14 bases fit TRBD2. The CDR3 runs 19 residues. CDR1 is MDHEN, CDR2 SYDVKM, per germline. V trimming: 4 bases; J trimming: 0 bases; junction bases outside the gene matches: 8. The DNA for the CDR3 is TGTGCCAGCAGTTCAAGACTAGCGGGAGGGATTAGCTCCTACAATGAGCAGTTCTTC. Translation: CASSSRLAGGISSYNEQFF.

This clone was recorded once. V is TRBV5-1 and J is TRBJ2-7; a possible D gene is TRBD2 (5 bases). The germline V gene encodes CDR1 SGHRS and CDR2 YFSETQ. This CDR3 has 14 amino acids. Trimming took off 7 bases at V and 2 bases at J, with 16 bases between the two ends. The CDR3 loop reads CASSEGLFTYEQYF. In DNA, the CDR3 is TGCGCCAGCTCAGAGGGCCTCTTTACCTACGAGCAGTACTTC. The full variable domain, rest sourced from reference TRBV5-1 and TRBJ2-7, is KAGVTQTPRYLIKTRGQQVTLSCSPISGHRSVSWYQQTPGQGLQFLFEYFSETQRNKGNFPGRFSGRQFSNSRSEMNVSTLELGDSALYLCASSEGLFTYEQYFGPGTRLTVT.

The chain uses TRBV29-1 and TRBJ2-7, with 8 bases fitting TRBD1. Germline CDR1 and CDR2: SQVTM and ANQGSEA. The CDR3 length is 12 residues. Trimming took 6 bases from V and 6 from J; bases not matched to a gene: 7. The CDR3 loop reads CSVRGLVGEQYF. As DNA, the CDR3 is TGCAGCGTCAGGGGGCTGGTTGGCGAGCAGTACTTC.

This chain connects TRBV28 to TRBJ2-2; D remains ambiguous. Trimming cost V 7 bases and J 5 bases, with 8 bases left between them. Germline values: CDR1 MDHEN, CDR2 SYDVKM. The CDR3 has 12 residues. The CDR3 DNA reads as TGTGCCAGCACCCCCCGGACCGGGGAGCTGTTTTTT. Translated, it gives CASTPRTGELFF.

The chain employs TRBV28 and TRBJ1-3; D uncertain. There are 15 residues in the CDR3. The V gene lost 5 bases and the J gene lost 4 bases, with 15 bases spanning the gap. Per the germline V gene, CDR1 is MDHEN and CDR2 is SYDVKM. The CDR3 region has the DNA TGTGCCAGCAGTCCGCCCCGGGGAATAGGAAACACCATATATTTT. It yields the protein CASSPPRGIGNTIYF.

The J gene is TRBJ2-7, the V gene TRBV30; no clear D gene. V was pared by 1 base and J by 1 base, with 8 bases between. This CDR3 region has 13 residues. In germline, CDR1 is GTSNPN, CDR2 SVGIG (reference sequence). In nucleotides, the CDR3 is TGTGCCTGGAGTGATGACTCTTCCTACGAGCAGTACTTC. Translating gives CAWSDDSSYEQYF. The full variable domain, with the rest looked up from reference TRBV30 and TRBJ2-7, is SQTIHQWPATLVQPVGSPLSLECTVEGTSNPNLYWYRQAAGRGLQLLFYSVGIGQISSEVPQNLSASRPQDRQFILSSKKLLLSDSGFYLCAWSDDSSYEQYFGPGTRLTVT.

The chain recombines TRBV7-9 with TRBJ2-7, with D possibly TRBD1 on 6 matching bases. The CDR3 extends over 13 amino acids. Trimming stripped 1 base from V and 7 bases from J, with 11 bases between. Germline V lookup: CDR1 SEHNR, CDR2 FQNEAQ (reference sequence). CDR3 amino acids: CASSLGPTGEQYF. CDR3 DNA sequence: TGTGCCAGCAGCTTAGGCCCTACAGGGGAGCAGTACTTC.

This clone was observed once. The chain carries TRBV9 and TRBJ2-7; 7 bases agree with TRBD2. With V trimmed by 4 bases and J by 5 bases, 15 bases remained unmatched. Germline lookup yields CDR1 SGDLS and CDR2 YYNGEE. The CDR3 has 16 residues. The chain's CDR3 is CASSPRWEGRVNEQYF. The CDR3 DNA is TGTGCCAGCAGCCCGAGATGGGAGGGGCGGGTAAACGAGCAGTACTTC.

This sequence joins TRBV2 and TRBJ2-4; 14 nucleotides line up with TRBD2. Germline V gives CDR1 SNHLY, CDR2 FYNNEI. V dropped 9 bases and J dropped 16; count of bases not matched to a gene: 20. The CDR3 is 16 amino acids. CDR3 loop: CASVTSPTSGRADRYF. In nucleotides, the CDR3 is TGTGCCAGTGTAACTTCTCCGACTAGCGGGAGGGCCGATCGTTACTTC.